One sample yielded the 18 T cell receptor beta chains listed below, sequenced in a study of Ad26.COV2.S vaccination and SARS-CoV-2 variants (dated by TCRdb to the early 2020s). This sample's time point label indicates: individuals recovered from natural SARS-CoV-2 infection. To prepare the library, the immunoSEQ multiplex PCR assay was applied. The table comes from immuneACCESS by way of TCRdb, which keeps in-frame sequences with V and J called. Part of the clones is missing from these tables; in studies checked, under half for an unresolved V gene and the rest for unknown reasons. This sample gives approximately 150,000 clones in total; 75% to 90% of them show up just once. About 5% of the sample goes to the ten largest clones. The starting material was peripheral blood, obtained after recovery from COVID-19. Source of these receptors: a human donor who had recovered from COVID-19.

This clone has more than one count but fewer than ten. The rearrangement uses TRBV7-9 and TRBJ2-1; 8 bases are a match to TRBD1. V lost 5 bases to trimming and J lost 9 bases; unmatched junction nucleotides: 9. There are 14 residues in the CDR3. Germline V gene sequence: CDR1 SEHNR, CDR2 FQNEAQ (reference sequence). CDR3 residues: CASSLTDRGGEQFF. The CDR3, as DNA: TGTGCCAGCAGCCTAACAGACAGGGGAGGTGAGCAGTTCTTC. The full variable domain, its missing parts supplied by reference TRBV7-9 and TRBJ2-1, is DTGVSQNPRHKITKRGQNVTFRCDPISEHNRLYWYRQTLGQGPEFLTYFQNEAQLEKSRLLSDRFSAERPKGSFSTLEIQRTEQGDSAMYLCASSLTDRGGEQFFGPGTRLTVL.

This chain connects TRBV7-2 to TRBJ2-3; TRBD2 matches at 9 bases. There are 16 residues in the CDR3. Trimming took 5 bases from V and 6 from J; bases not matched to a gene: 12. The germline gives CDR1 SGHTA, CDR2 FQGNSA. DNA for the CDR3: TGTGCCAGCAGCACTACATGGACTAGCGCAGGGGATACGCAGTATTTT. Translating it yields CASSTTWTSAGDTQYF.

The table lists this clone with many counts. V and J are TRBV6-4 and TRBJ2-7, with D uncertain. The V end was cut by 6 bases, the J end by 3 bases, with 3 bases between. Germline V lookup: CDR1 MRHNA, CDR2 SNTAGT. The CDR3 contains 10 residues. The CDR3: CASSHYEQYF. The CDR3 DNA reads TGTGCCAGCAGCCACTACGAGCAGTACTTC.

This rearrangement joins TRBV5-1 to TRBJ2-5; D is unclear. From germline, CDR1 is SGHRS and CDR2 YFSETQ. CDR3 length equals 14 residues. V lost 1 base to trimming and J lost 3 bases, with 10 bases between them. The CDR3, as DNA: TGCGCCAGCAGCTTGCGCCCCATAAAAGAGACCCAGTACTTC. Translating gives CASSLRPIKETQYF.

V usage is TRBV5-1 and J usage is TRBJ1-1, with 8 positions matching TRBD1. This CDR3 has 15 residues. The V segment lost 2 bases and the J segment 11 bases; nucleotides outside the gene matches: 14. Germline assignment: CDR1 SGHRS and CDR2 YFSETQ. The CDR3: CASSFSLMTGDFAFF. The CDR3 region has the DNA TGCGCCAGCAGCTTCTCATTAATGACAGGGGATTTCGCTTTCTTT. Drawing the rest from reference TRBV5-1 and TRBJ1-1, the complete variable domain is KAGVTQTPRYLIKTRGQQVTLSCSPISGHRSVSWYQQTPGQGLQFLFEYFSETQRNKGNFPGRFSGRQFSNSRSEMNVSTLELGDSALYLCASSFSLMTGDFAFFGQGTRLTVV.

The V and J genes are TRBV9 and TRBJ2-7; TRBD2 is a possible D gene (5 bases). The CDR3 loop spans 14 amino acids. Per germline, CDR1 SGDLS and CDR2 YYNGEE. V was cut by 5 bases and J by 0 bases, with 12 bases left in between. The CDR3 loop is CASSPGLPSYEQYF. The CDR3 bases are TGTGCCAGCAGTCCCGGACTCCCCTCCTACGAGCAGTACTTC.

The rearrangement joins TRBV30 to TRBJ2-1, with D perhaps TRBD1 (5 bases). The CDR3 has 13 amino acids. Germline V gene lookup returns CDR1 GTSNPN and CDR2 SVGIG (reference sequence). Trimming cost V 2 bases and J 8 bases, with 13 bases left between them. The CDR3 loop reads CAWSTQGVDEQFF. In DNA form, the CDR3 reads TGTGCCTGGAGTACTCAGGGTGTGGATGAGCAGTTCTTC.

The chain links TRBV5-1 to TRBJ2-2; D is tentatively TRBD1 or TRBD2 (6 bases each). CDR1 is SGHRS and CDR2 is YFSETQ in the germline V gene. The CDR3 is 14 amino acids. The ends were cut back, 1 base at V and 7 bases at J, with 11 bases in the middle. The CDR3 spells CASSLLEGGGELFF. CDR3 coding DNA: TGCGCCAGCAGCTTGTTGGAGGGGGGCGGGGAGCTGTTTTTT.

V and J are TRBV6-5 and TRBJ1-6; D is perhaps TRBD1 (6 bases). Trimming pared 6 bases from V and 6 bases from J, leaving 9 bases between. Germline V gene lookup returns CDR1 MNHEY and CDR2 SVGAGI. The CDR3 has 13 amino acids. The CDR3 region has the DNA TGTGCCAGCAGAGGGGACATTAATTCACCCCTCCACTTT. The encoded protein is CASRGDINSPLHF.

The chain combines TRBV15 with TRBJ1-2, with D perhaps TRBD1 (5 bases). Germline CDR1 and CDR2: LNHNV and YYDKDF (reference sequence). The CDR3 sequence is 13 residues long. V was cut by 3 bases and J by 1 base, with 6 bases left in between. CDR3 region: CATSSRDNYGYTF. The CDR3 DNA reads as TGTGCCACCAGCAGCAGGGATAACTATGGCTACACCTTC.

This chain joins TRBV5-1 and TRBJ1-1, with a possible D match to TRBD1 (6 bases). The CDR3 is 16 residues long. Trimming shortened V by 0 bases and J by 0 bases, and 12 bases separated the two germline ends. Looked up from germline, CDR1 is SGHRS and CDR2 is YFSETQ. CDR3 sequence reads: CASSLERTVMNTEAFF. CDR3 DNA: TGCGCCAGCAGCTTGGAGCGGACAGTCATGAACACTGAAGCTTTCTTT.

The V gene is TRBV11-2, the J gene TRBJ2-1; no clear D. This CDR3 has 18 amino acids. Germline loops: CDR1 SGHAT, CDR2 FQNNGV. The germline V and J ends were trimmed by 2 bases and 3 bases, with 20 bases remaining between them. DNA for the CDR3: TGTGCCAGCAGCTTATTGGCCCTCGGGTCACTTTTCTACAATGAGCAGTTCTTC. Translated: CASSLLALGSLFYNEQFF.

The chain has TRBV9 and TRBJ2-7, with D unclear. This CDR3 comprises 11 residues. V gave up 4 bases and J gave up 6 bases, with 8 bases separating them. Germline CDR1 SGDLS, CDR2 YYNGEE. The CDR3 region is CASSTFREQYF. In DNA form, the CDR3 reads TGTGCCAGCAGCACCTTCCGCGAGCAGTACTTC.

CDR3 sequence: CASSEARETATNEKLFF. The CDR3 nucleotides are TGTGCCAGCAGTGAAGCCAGGGAGACTGCAACTAATGAAAAACTGTTTTTT. The rearrangement links TRBV6-1 to TRBJ1-4, with a possible D match to TRBD1 (5 bases). V was trimmed by 0 bases and J by 0 bases, leaving 11 bases between them. This CDR3 region has 17 residues. Germline CDR1 is MNHNS and CDR2 is SASEGT.

The chain has TRBV5-4 and TRBJ2-1; TRBD2 matches at 9 bases. The CDR3 extends over 15 amino acids. In germline, CDR1 is SGHNT, CDR2 YYREEE (reference sequence). V lost 0 bases to trimming and J lost 3 bases; unmatched junction nucleotides: 1. DNA for the CDR3: TGTGCCAGCAGCTTGGTAGCGGGGGTCTACAATGAGCAGTTCTTC. This sequence encodes CASSLVAGVYNEQFF.

The V and J genes are TRBV29-1 and TRBJ1-1, with D tentatively TRBD1 (5 bases). Trimming stripped 0 bases from V and 12 bases from J, with 20 bases between. This CDR3 is built from 14 residues. Germline CDR1 reads SQVTM; CDR2 reads ANQGSEA. CDR3 protein: CSVEDQVGVRETFF. The CDR3, as DNA: TGCAGCGTTGAAGATCAGGTGGGGGTACGGGAAACTTTCTTT.

The V call is TRBV24-1, the J call TRBJ1-5, with D unresolved. Trimming shortened V by 2 bases and J by 5 bases, and 9 bases separated the two germline ends. The CDR3 contains 14 residues. In germline, CDR1 is KGHDR, CDR2 SFDVKD. CDR3 sequence: CATSDSDPDQPQHF. CDR3 nucleotides: TGTGCCACCAGTGATTCGGACCCCGATCAGCCCCAGCATTTT.

The rearrangement joins TRBV28 to TRBJ2-3, with 12 bases fitting TRBD2. With 2 bases clipped from V and 5 bases from J, the junction kept 5 bases outside the gene matches. The germline gives CDR1 MDHEN, CDR2 SYDVKM. The CDR3 loop spans 16 amino acids. As DNA, the CDR3 is TGTGCCAGCAGTTTAGACCTAGCGGGGGGGCTAGATACGCAGTATTTT. This gives the protein CASSLDLAGGLDTQYF.